This T cell receptor beta chain was captured by sequencing in a study of T-cell reconstitution after alpha-beta-depleted transplantation in children. A few counts support this clonotype. Its antigen remains unknown. Library preparation (for TCRbeta) was performed with unique molecular identifiers. TCRdb independently ran MiXCR on the PCR reads; one entry per CDR3 protein. The repertoire includes 500,000 to 750,000 distinct CDR3 sequences, 27% of them detected once, and 36% sits in the top ten. This CDR3 has 14 residues. Germline V lookup: CDR1 KGHSH, CDR2 LQKENI. The germline V and J ends were trimmed by 3 bases and 7 bases, with 12 bases remaining between them. Findings and limits, study-wide: Several hundred expanded graft clones reportedly gave rise to the alpha-beta T cells present about two months after transplant. T-cell counts and diversity at one year post-transplant came mainly from newly produced T cells. Elevated TCRbeta diversity at day 60 was traced, in some patients, to surviving recipient T cells and thymic progenitors.

The material was PBMCs, obtained before TCRalphabeta/CD19-depleted stem cell transplant. The chain recombines TRBV18 with TRBJ1-4; the D is unclear. This clonotype was obtained from a boy less than two years old with Wiskott-Aldrich syndrome, due to receive a stem cell transplant. CDR3 protein: CASSPGSLGEKLFF. The CDR3 region has the DNA TGTGCCAGCTCACCCGGGTCTTTGGGTGAAAAACTGTTTTTT.